Reported below is one T cell receptor (beta chain). What it recognizes is unknown. Germline values: CDR1 SGDLS, CDR2 YYNGEE. Trimming pared 0 bases from V and 2 bases from J, leaving 6 bases between. The CDR3 totals 14 residues. The sample belongs to a study of radiotherapy plus CTLA-4 blockade in lung cancer. Study-level results: Peripheral blood showed expansion of tumor-derived TCR clones after radiotherapy and ipilimumab.

TCRdb's copy holds only in-frame clones and misses some; the assay was immunoSEQ multiplex PCR. The sample includes some 92,000 clones, 82% of them seen just once. The chain couples TRBV9 to TRBJ2-1; D not resolved. Sequenced here: peripheral blood, sampled from a patient treated with radiotherapy plus ipilimumab. This clonotype originated in a human donor with non-small cell lung cancer who had a partial response to radiotherapy plus ipilimumab. CDR3 sequence: CASSVGGTYNEQFF. The CDR3 coding sequence is TGTGCCAGCAGCGTAGGAGGTACCTACAATGAGCAGTTCTTC.